The 22 T cell receptor beta chains given below trace back to one sample, sequenced in a study of human T cells and chemical hapten exposure. Time point indicated: patch test 2, 6 weeks after DPC sensitization. The treatment was: therapeutic diphenylcyclopropenone sensitization with weekly scalp DPC. One entry per CDR3 protein, called by TCRdb with MiXCR from the RACE reads. The table lists about 84,000 distinct CDR3 sequences, over 9.5% of them singletons. This material consisted of whole blood, taken in connection with sensitization to the hapten diphenylcyclopropenone (DPC). These receptors all stem from a woman aged 50 to 65 with alopecia areata. Some clones in this sample may be carry-over from other donors' samples.

In its sample, this clonotype was seen once. This rearrangement joins TRBV28 to TRBJ2-7, with 8 bases identical to TRBD2. With 6 bases clipped from V and 0 bases from J, the junction kept 4 bases outside the gene matches. Per germline, CDR1 MDHEN and CDR2 SYDVKM. This CDR3 comprises 14 residues. CDR3: CASRPRGGSYEQYF. CDR3 nucleotide sequence: TGTGCCAGCAGACCACGGGGGGGCTCCTACGAGCAGTACTTC.

This clonotype was found many times. The chain is built from TRBV7-8 and TRBJ2-2; no clear D. This CDR3 contains 15 residues. The V gene's germline CDR1 is SGHVS and CDR2 FQNEAQ. V shed 5 bases and J shed 1 base, with 11 bases lying between them. For the CDR3, the DNA is TGTGCCAGCAGCGCCCATAGGGAGAACACCGGGGAGCTGTTTTTT. Its translation is CASSAHRENTGELFF. Looking up the rest from reference TRBV7-8 and TRBJ2-2 gives the full variable domain: GAGVSQSPRYKVAKRGQDVALRCDPISGHVSLFWYQQALGQGPEFLTYFQNEAQLDKSGLPSDRFFAERPEGSVSTLKIQRTQQEDSAVYLCASSAHRENTGELFFGEGSRLTVL.

This clonotype was picked up many times. The chain uses TRBV7-2 and TRBJ2-7; possibly TRBD1 for D (7 bases). The CDR3 loop spans 16 amino acids. With 2 bases removed from V and 8 bases from J, the gap between germline ends came to 22 bases. Germline V gives CDR1 SGHTA, CDR2 FQGNSA. The CDR3 here is CASSLPDRERGAQQYF. The CDR3 DNA reads TGTGCCAGCAGCTTACCAGACAGGGAGAGGGGGGCCCAGCAGTACTTC.

In this sample, this clonotype turned up many times. The CDR3 region is CASSLANAGRSYEQYF. CDR3 sequence (DNA): TGCGCCAGCAGCTTGGCCAACGCAGGCCGCTCCTACGAGCAGTACTTC. V is TRBV5-1 and J is TRBJ2-7; no clear D gene. CDR1 is SGHRS, CDR2 YFSETQ, per germline. V was clipped by 0 bases and J by 0 bases, with 13 bases between them. This CDR3 comprises 16 residues.

This clonotype came up many times. This chain joins TRBV9 and TRBJ2-1; 10 bases line up with TRBD2. J was trimmed by 7 bases and V by 0 bases; bases with no gene match: 10. This CDR3 comprises 17 residues. Germline V CDR1 and CDR2: SGDLS, YYNGEE. The CDR3 is CASSVVLAGVMGNEQFF. In DNA form, the CDR3 reads TGTGCCAGCAGCGTAGTTCTAGCGGGAGTGATGGGGAATGAGCAGTTCTTC.

This chain connects TRBV14 to TRBJ2-5; maybe TRBD1 (6 bases). V lost 4 bases to trimming and J lost 4 bases, with 22 bases between them. Germline CDR1 is SGHDN and CDR2 is FVKESK. This CDR3 is 17 amino acids long. CDR3 sequence reads: CASSRLRGPSAVETQYF. The CDR3, as DNA: TGTGCCAGCAGCCGCCTCAGGGGACCGTCCGCGGTAGAGACCCAGTACTTC.

This clonotype has at least ten counts. The chain recombines TRBV28 with TRBJ2-4, with 10 bases lining up with TRBD1. V lost 2 bases and J lost 3; bases outside the gene matches: 10. Germline CDR1 is MDHEN and CDR2 is SYDVKM. The CDR3 is 18 amino acids. Written as DNA, the CDR3 is TGTGCCAGCAGTTTAGATACGACAGGGGGCGGGGTCAAAAACATTCAGTACTTC. Protein sequence: CASSLDTTGGGVKNIQYF. The full variable domain, in which reference TRBV28 and TRBJ2-4 provide the parts outside the CDR3, is DVKVTQSSRYLVKRTGEKVFLECVQDMDHENMFWYRQDPGLGLRLIYFSYDVKMKEKGDIPEGYSVSREKKERFSLILESASTNQTSMYLCASSLDTTGGGVKNIQYFGAGTRLSVL.

The sample holds many counts of this clonotype. The chain links TRBV14 to TRBJ2-1, with 9 bases fitting TRBD2. V shed 4 bases and J 5 bases; nucleotides not matched to a gene: 6. The CDR3 spans 15 residues. Looked up from germline, CDR1 is SGHDN and CDR2 is FVKESK. CDR3: CASSLAGVSHNEQFF. The CDR3 DNA reads as TGTGCCAGCAGCCTAGCGGGAGTGTCCCACAATGAGCAGTTCTTC.

The genes are TRBV12-3 or TRBV12-4 and TRBJ1-1; maybe TRBD1 (5 bases). Trimming took off 6 bases at V and 3 bases at J, with 11 bases between the two ends. CDR3 size: 13 residues. The chain's CDR3 is CASRIQGYTEAFF. For the CDR3, the DNA is TGTGCCAGCAGGATTCAGGGATACACTGAAGCTTTCTTT.

In this sample, this clonotype turned up many times. The gene calls are TRBV7-2 and TRBJ1-5, with 9 bases matching TRBD1. Trimming took 5 bases from V and 8 from J; bases not matched to a gene: 10. Germline CDR1 is SGHTA and CDR2 is FQGNSA. The CDR3 contains 15 residues. This CDR3 reads CASSLTGTGNKPQHF. For the CDR3, the DNA is TGTGCCAGCAGCCTAACCGGGACAGGGAATAAGCCCCAGCATTTT.

This clonotype was counted at least ten times. CDR3 DNA: TGTGCCAGCAGTTTGGGCAGGATCAATTCACCCCTCCACTTT. This gives the protein CASSLGRINSPLHF. The chain recombines TRBV12-3 or TRBV12-4 with TRBJ1-6; D remains unclear. CDR3 length equals 14 residues. Deletions cut 3 bases from V and 7 bases from J, with 10 bases between.

As regards this clonotype: A much larger clone is a single base away; this may be a read error. The chain carries TRBV12-3 or TRBV12-4 and TRBJ1-4, with D hard to call. CDR3 length: 12 residues. The CDR3, as DNA: TGTACCAGCAGTTTAAGGGCCGTCGAACTGTTTTTT. Protein sequence: CTSSLRAVELFF.

The V gene is TRBV11-2, the J gene TRBJ2-2, with 8 bases matching TRBD2. Germline trimming cut 2 bases from V and 6 bases from J; bases unmatched to any gene: 14. Germline V gene data show CDR1 as SGHAT and CDR2 as FQNNGV. The CDR3 length is 18 residues. The CDR3 reads CASSLLGVAGRVSGELFF. The CDR3 region has the DNA TGTGCCAGCAGCTTACTGGGGGTAGCGGGAAGAGTATCCGGGGAGCTGTTTTTT. The variable domain in full, completed from reference TRBV11-2 and TRBJ2-2, reads EAGVAQSPRYKIIEKRQSVAFWCNPISGHATLYWYQQILGQGPKLLIQFQNNGVVDDSQLPKDRFSAERLKGVDSTLKIQPAKLEDSAVYLCASSLLGVAGRVSGELFFGEGSRLTVL.

This clonotype was found a few times. This chain joins TRBV20-1 and TRBJ2-6; D is uncertain. The V end was cut by 8 bases, the J end by 0 bases, with 8 bases between. Germline CDR1 and CDR2: DFQATT and SNEGSKA (reference sequence). The CDR3 runs 13 residues. CDR3 loop: CSTYISGANVLTF. CDR3 in DNA: TGCAGTACATATATCTCTGGGGCCAACGTCCTGACTTTC.

This clonotype was counted many times. J is TRBJ2-7 and V is TRBV29-1; the D gene is possibly TRBD2 (6 bases). CDR3 length: 13 amino acids. Trimming took 6 bases from V and 3 from J, leaving 15 bases between them. From germline, CDR1 is SQVTM and CDR2 ANQGSEA. As DNA, the CDR3 is TGCAGCGTCCCAGGGAGGCAGGGCTACGAGCAGTACTTC. Its translation is CSVPGRQGYEQYF.

The chain recombines TRBV27 with TRBJ2-2; weak D call: TRBD2 (5 bases). Trimming removed 0 bases from V and 3 bases from J, with 11 bases in between. CDR3 length equals 16 residues. From germline, CDR1 is MNHEY and CDR2 SMNVEV (reference sequence). CDR3 in DNA: TGTGCCAGCAGTTTATCGGTCCGGGGTGACACCGGGGAGCTGTTTTTT. Translation gives CASSLSVRGDTGELFF.

The chain employs TRBV11-2 and TRBJ2-7; 9 bases are a match to TRBD1. Germline lookup yields CDR1 SGHAT and CDR2 FQNNGV. V lost 6 bases to trimming and J lost 0 bases; unmatched junction nucleotides: 9. CDR3 length: 16 amino acids. CDR3 sequence (DNA): TGTGCCAGCAGTTCGGGACAGGGTAGAAGCTCCTACGAGCAGTACTTC. Amino acids: CASSSGQGRSSYEQYF.

This clonotype was counted between two and nine times. CDR3 sequence (DNA): TGCGCCAGCAGCTTCCAGGGCTCCCAAGAGACCCAGTACTTC. This translates into CASSFQGSQETQYF. The chain recombines TRBV5-1 with TRBJ2-5, with a possible D match to TRBD1 (5 bases). Trimming shortened V by 2 bases and J by 1 base, and 9 bases separated the two germline ends. The length of the CDR3 is 14 residues. Germline V lookup: CDR1 SGHRS, CDR2 YFSETQ.

This clonotype was detected a few times. The J gene is TRBJ1-3, the V gene TRBV14; no clear D. With 5 bases removed from V and 4 bases from J, the gap between germline ends came to 12 bases. Germline V gene lookup returns CDR1 SGHDN and CDR2 FVKESK. The CDR3 runs to 14 residues. This chain's CDR3 is CASSASLGGNTIYF. CDR3 coding DNA: TGTGCCAGCAGCGCCAGTCTGGGAGGAAACACCATATATTTT.

This clonotype was counted many times. The rearrangement uses TRBV20-1 and TRBJ1-6; possibly TRBD1 for D (5 bases). V lost 1 base, J lost 4 bases, and 8 bases lay in between. The germline gives CDR1 DFQATT, CDR2 SNEGSKA (reference sequence). This CDR3 has 14 residues. The CDR3 sequence: CSARATVYNSPLHF. The CDR3 DNA follows: TGCAGTGCTAGAGCGACAGTTTATAATTCACCCCTCCACTTT.

This rearrangement joins TRBV18 to TRBJ1-2; a possible D gene is TRBD1 (5 bases). Trimming removed 3 bases from V and 1 base from J, with 12 bases in between. The CDR3 loop spans 15 amino acids. CDR1 KGHSH and CDR2 LQKENI come from the germline V gene. The CDR3 spells CASSPTGTDNYGYTF. The DNA of the CDR3 is TGTGCCAGCTCACCTACCGGGACCGATAACTATGGCTACACCTTC.

There are a few counts of this clonotype. V usage is TRBV12-3 or TRBV12-4 and J usage is TRBJ2-1, with no clear D. The CDR3 is 13 residues long. Trimming removed 1 base at V and 6 bases at J, with 7 bases between. The CDR3 DNA is TGTGCCAGCAGTTTAGGCCGGGCCAATGAGCAGTTCTTC. It is translated as CASSLGRANEQFF.